The 13 T cell receptor beta chains presented below share a single source sample, sequenced in a study of identical twins. TCRdb fed the 5' RACE reads into MiXCR, producing one record per CDR3 protein. Found here are more than 600,000 distinct CDR3 sequences, about 18% of them singletons; the top ten hold about an eighth. These data also featured in a second study, about T cells expressing NK-cell markers.

Sequenced input: PBMCs. These TCRs come from a young woman in good health.

The J gene is TRBJ2-2, the V gene TRBV7-2; D not resolved. The CDR3 runs 13 residues. Per germline, CDR1 SGHTA and CDR2 FQGNSA. Deletions cut 0 bases from V and 6 bases from J, with 5 bases between. In nucleotides, the CDR3 is TGTGCCAGCAGCTTAGCGGAGCCCGGGGAGCTGTTTTTT. As protein: CASSLAEPGELFF.

V usage is TRBV13 and J usage is TRBJ1-6, with 7 bases identical to TRBD1. This CDR3 region has 17 residues. After removal of 4 bases from V and 10 bases from J, the junction contained 16 bases not matched to a gene. Germline V lookup: CDR1 PRHDT, CDR2 FYEKMQ (reference sequence). CDR3 DNA: TGTGCCAGCAGCTCCGGTTGGGGTCAGGGGGGCTTATCACCCCTCCACTTT. Its translation: CASSSGWGQGGLSPLHF. Using reference TRBV13 and TRBJ1-6 for the parts outside the CDR3, the full variable domain is AAGVIQSPRHLIKEKRETATLKCYPIPRHDTVYWYQQGPGQDPQFLISFYEKMQSDKGSIPDRFSAQQFSDYHSELNMSSLELGDSALYFCASSSGWGQGGLSPLHFGNGTRLTVT.

CDR3 residues: CASSYSGGRAEQFF. CDR3 nucleotides: TGTGCCAGCAGTTACTCGGGCGGGAGGGCCGAGCAGTTCTTC. The rearrangement links TRBV6-5 to TRBJ2-1; 9 bases line up with TRBD2. J gave up 10 bases and V 0 bases, and 4 bases lay outside the gene matches. Per the germline V gene, CDR1 is MNHEY and CDR2 is SVGAGI. This CDR3 has 14 amino acids.

This clonotype was counted between two and nine times. The CDR3 nucleotides are TGTGCCAGCAGCCAGTGGGGACAGGCCGCCTACGAGCAGTACTTC. Its protein product is CASSQWGQAAYEQYF. V usage is TRBV7-9 and J usage is TRBJ2-7; TRBD1 aligns across 8 bases. Per the germline V gene, CDR1 is SEHNR and CDR2 is FQNEAQ (reference sequence). This CDR3 has 15 residues. V gave up 5 bases and J gave up 2 bases; unmatched junction bases: 8. Using reference TRBV7-9 and TRBJ2-7 for the parts outside the CDR3, the full variable domain is DTGVSQNPRHKITKRGQNVTFRCDPISEHNRLYWYRQTLGQGPEFLTYFQNEAQLEKSRLLSDRFSAERPKGSFSTLEIQRTEQGDSAMYLCASSQWGQAAYEQYFGPGTRLTVT.

This clonotype was observed a few times. V and J are TRBV5-1 and TRBJ2-4; 9 nucleotides align to TRBD2. This CDR3 region has 15 residues. Per germline, CDR1 SGHRS and CDR2 YFSETQ. With V trimmed by 5 bases and J by 3 bases, 6 bases remained unmatched. This CDR3 is CASSLSGGGKNIQYF. The CDR3 region has the DNA TGCGCCAGCAGTCTTAGCGGGGGAGGCAAAAACATTCAGTACTTC.

This clonotype was detected only a few times. The chain couples TRBV20-1 to TRBJ2-1; 7 bases line up with TRBD1. The junction had 3 bases not matched to a gene; V was cut back by 7 bases and J by 6 bases. The CDR3 is made up of 11 amino acids. Germline-derived CDR1 and CDR2 are DFQATT and SNEGSKA (reference sequence). The DNA of the CDR3 is TGCAGTGGGGACAGAGCCAATGAGCAGTTCTTC. It yields the protein CSGDRANEQFF.

This clonotype was observed a handful of times. The J gene is TRBJ2-7, the V gene TRBV29-1, with unresolved D. Looked up from germline, CDR1 is SQVTM and CDR2 is ANQGSEA. V lost 0 bases to trimming and J lost 3 bases, with 9 bases between them. This CDR3 spans 13 amino acids. In DNA, the CDR3 is TGCAGCGTTGAAGATCGGGTCAACTACGAGCAGTACTTC. Translated: CSVEDRVNYEQYF.

This chain connects TRBV7-8 to TRBJ2-5, with 13 nucleotides matching TRBD2. The J segment lost 5 bases and the V segment lost 5 bases, leaving 8 bases of the junction unmatched. The CDR3 has 16 residues. The germline CDR1 and CDR2 sequences are SGHVS and FQNEAQ. The CDR3 sequence is CASSAGLAGPRETQYF. Written as DNA, the CDR3 is TGTGCCAGCAGCGCGGGACTAGCGGGGCCCAGGGAGACCCAGTACTTC.

This chain uses TRBV20-1 with TRBJ2-3; possible D gene TRBD2, 5 bases. Deletions cut 3 bases from V and 1 base from J, with 14 bases between. The CDR3 contains 15 residues. CDR1 DFQATT and CDR2 SNEGSKA come from the germline V gene (reference sequence). The CDR3 DNA reads as TGCAGTGCTAGGAGGGCTGATAGCGGCACAGATACGCAGTATTTT. Protein: CSARRADSGTDTQYF.

V is TRBV4-3 and J is TRBJ2-7; tentatively, D is TRBD2 (5 bases). Trimming removed 0 bases at V and 3 bases at J, with 12 bases between. Germline CDR1 and CDR2: LGHNA and YSLEER. CDR3 length equals 15 residues. The CDR3 loop reads CASSQERRVVYEQYF. In DNA, the CDR3 is TGCGCCAGCAGCCAAGAAAGGCGGGTTGTCTACGAGCAGTACTTC.

This clonotype has only a few counts. The J gene is TRBJ2-3, the V gene TRBV12-3 or TRBV12-4, with D hard to call. The V end was cut by 6 bases, the J end by 2 bases, with 15 bases between. The CDR3 runs 15 residues. This chain's CDR3 is CASSGRLYTTDTQYF. CDR3 bases: TGTGCCAGCAGCGGACGGCTCTACACCACAGATACGCAGTATTTT.

The sample holds a few counts of this clonotype. V and J are TRBV5-1 and TRBJ1-2; 7 nucleotides line up with TRBD1. Germline values: CDR1 SGHRS, CDR2 YFSETQ. The CDR3 spans 14 residues. V shed 4 bases and J 8 bases; nucleotides not matched to a gene: 11. In DNA, the CDR3 is TGCGCCAGCAGCAAGGGACAGACCGATTGGGGCTACACCTTC. It translates to CASSKGQTDWGYTF.

The gene calls are TRBV4-1 and TRBJ2-1; the match to TRBD2 covers 10 bases. V dropped 2 bases and J dropped 15; count of bases not matched to a gene: 10. The CDR3 runs 14 residues. Germline lookup yields CDR1 MGHRA and CDR2 YSYEKL. DNA for the CDR3: TGCGCCAGCAGCCAATCAAGCGGGGGGGTCTCTTGGTTCTTC. It is translated as CASSQSSGGVSWFF.